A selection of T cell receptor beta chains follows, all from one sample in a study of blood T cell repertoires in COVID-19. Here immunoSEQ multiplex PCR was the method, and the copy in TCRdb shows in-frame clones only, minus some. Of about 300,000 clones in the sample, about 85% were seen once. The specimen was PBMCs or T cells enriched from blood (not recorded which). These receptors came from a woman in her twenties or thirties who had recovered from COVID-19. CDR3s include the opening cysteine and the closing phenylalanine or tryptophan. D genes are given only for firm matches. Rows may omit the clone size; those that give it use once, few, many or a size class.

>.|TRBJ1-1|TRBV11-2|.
CASSLIDRQAFF
TGTGCCAGCAGCTTAATCGACAGGCAAGCTTTCTTT
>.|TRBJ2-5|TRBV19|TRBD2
CASSGRSGGAAGLAGQETQYF
TGTGCCAGTAGTGGTAGGTCAGGGGGCGCGGCGGGACTAGCGGGACAAGAGACCCAGTACTTC
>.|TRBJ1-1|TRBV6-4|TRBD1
CASSDLAGGSTEAFF
TGTGCCAGCAGTGATTTGGCAGGGGGGAGCACTGAAGCTTTCTTT
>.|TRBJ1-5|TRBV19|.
CASSIVSQHSNQPQHF
TGTGCCAGTAGTATAGTATCACAGCATAGCAATCAGCCCCAGCATTTT
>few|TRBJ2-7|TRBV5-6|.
CASTFLQGTQTGEQYF
TGTGCCAGCACCTTTTTACAGGGGACTCAAACCGGCGAGCAGTACTTC
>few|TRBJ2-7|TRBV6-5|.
CASRAGGLTYEQYF
TGTGCCAGCAGGGCTGGAGGGTTGACCTACGAGCAGTACTTC
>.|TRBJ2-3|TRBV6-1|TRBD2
CASSGGLAETTDTQYF
TGTGCCAGCAGTGGCGGACTAGCGGAGACCACAGATACGCAGTATTTT
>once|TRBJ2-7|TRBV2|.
CASSKEGRVSSYEQYF
TGTGCCAGCAGTAAAGAAGGCAGGGTAAGCTCCTACGAGCAGTACTTC
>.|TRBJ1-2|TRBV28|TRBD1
CASSSTGDGYTF
TGTGCCAGCAGTTCCACAGGGGATGGCTACACCTTC
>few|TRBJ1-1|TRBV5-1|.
CASSLEGWQAPRNTEAFF
TGCGCCAGCAGCTTGGAGGGGTGGCAGGCTCCGCGGAACACTGAAGCTTTCTTT
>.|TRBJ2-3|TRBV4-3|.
CASSQVRGRRSTDTQYF
TGCGCCAGCAGCCAAGTCAGGGGTAGAAGAAGCACAGATACGCAGTATTTT
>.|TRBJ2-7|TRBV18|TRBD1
CASSGQGLPYEQYF
TGTGCCAGCTCAGGACAGGGTCTACCCTACGAGCAGTACTTC
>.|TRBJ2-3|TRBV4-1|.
CASSQGAALSTDTQYF
TGCGCCAGCAGCCAAGGCGCCGCGCTCAGCACAGATACGCAGTATTTT
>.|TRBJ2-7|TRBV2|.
CASSEAEGTYEQYF
TGTGCCAGCAGTGAAGCCGAGGGAACCTACGAGCAGTACTTC
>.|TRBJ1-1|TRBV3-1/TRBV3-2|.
CASSQGSVTEAFF
TGTGCCAGCAGCCAAGGATCGGTCACTGAAGCTTTCTTT
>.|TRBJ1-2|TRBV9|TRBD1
CASSARTGTNYGYTF
TGTGCCAGCAGCGCGCGGACAGGGACTAACTATGGCTACACCTTC
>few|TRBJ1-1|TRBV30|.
CGLSRTEAFF
TGTGGATTGAGCCGGACTGAAGCTTTCTTT
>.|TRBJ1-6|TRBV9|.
CASSGTYNSPLHF
TGTGCCAGCAGCGGGACTTATAATTCACCCCTCCACTTT
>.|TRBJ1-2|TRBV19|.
CASSLLQGVGYTF
TGTGCCAGTAGTTTACTACAGGGAGTTGGCTACACCTTC
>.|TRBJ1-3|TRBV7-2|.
CASSRRTGDGNTIYF
TGTGCCAGCAGCCGCCGGACTGGAGATGGAAACACCATATATTTT
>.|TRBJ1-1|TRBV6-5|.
CASSPNRDAEAFF
TGTGCCAGCAGTCCCAACAGGGATGCTGAAGCTTTCTTT
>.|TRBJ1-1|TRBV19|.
CASSGVGGTEAFF
TGTGCCAGTAGTGGCGTTGGCGGGACTGAAGCTTTCTTT
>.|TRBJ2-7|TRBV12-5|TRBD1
CASGLGPPGGYEQYF
TGTGCTAGTGGTTTGGGCCCTCCAGGGGGATACGAGCAGTACTTC
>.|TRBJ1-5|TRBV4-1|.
CASSQADFNQPQHF
TGCGCCAGCAGCCAAGCAGACTTTAATCAGCCCCAGCATTTT
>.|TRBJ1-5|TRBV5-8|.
CASSLSTPGRPQHF
TGTGCCAGCAGCTTGTCGACACCCGGCAGGCCCCAGCATTTT
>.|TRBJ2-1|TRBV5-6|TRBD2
CASSLRLAGSYNEQFF
TGTGCCAGCAGCTTGCGACTAGCGGGCTCCTACAATGAGCAGTTCTTC